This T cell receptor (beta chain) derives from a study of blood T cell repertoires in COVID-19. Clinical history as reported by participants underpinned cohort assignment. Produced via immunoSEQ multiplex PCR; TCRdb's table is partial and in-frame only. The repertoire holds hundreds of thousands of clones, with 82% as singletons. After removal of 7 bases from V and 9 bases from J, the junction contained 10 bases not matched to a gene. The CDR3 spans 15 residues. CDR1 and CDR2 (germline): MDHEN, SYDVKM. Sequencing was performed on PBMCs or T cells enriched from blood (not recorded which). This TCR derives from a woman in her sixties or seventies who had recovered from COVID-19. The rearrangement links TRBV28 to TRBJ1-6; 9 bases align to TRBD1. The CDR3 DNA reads TGTGCCAGCACTCTCTCCGGGACAGGGTCTTCACCCCTCCACTTT. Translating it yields CASTLSGTGSSPLHF.